This TCR beta chain was profiled in a study of cytomegalovirus exposure and HLA in healthy donors. TCRdb's table, derived via immunoSEQ multiplex PCR, lists solely in-frame clones and lacks some. The profile shows about 50,000 clones, just over 90% of them singletons. Concerning this clone: Its specificity is not known.

Germline assignment: CDR1 PRHDT and CDR2 FYEKMQ (reference sequence). J gave up 3 bases and V 7 bases, and 10 bases lay outside the gene matches. CDR3 length: 18 amino acids. Study-level results: In vitro data verified three CMV-associated chains as specific for CMV antigens.

The material sequenced was PBMCs. This sequence joins TRBV13 and TRBJ2-1; 15 bases fit TRBD2. This clonotype was sampled from a man younger than 35 in good health and CMV-seronegative. The CDR3 DNA reads as TGTGCCAGCATATGGACTAGCGGGAGGGCCATAAACTACAATGAGCAGTTCTTC. Its translation: CASIWTSGRAINYNEQFF.